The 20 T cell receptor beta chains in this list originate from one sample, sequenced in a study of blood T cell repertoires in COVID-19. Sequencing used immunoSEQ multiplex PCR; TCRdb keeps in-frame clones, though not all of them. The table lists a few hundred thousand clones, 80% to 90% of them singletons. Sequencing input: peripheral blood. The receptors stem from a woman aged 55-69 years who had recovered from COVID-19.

CDR3 nucleotide sequence: TGTGCCTGGGAAACGGGGGTTTACAATGAGCAGTTCTTC. Amino acids: CAWETGVYNEQFF. V usage is TRBV30 and J usage is TRBJ2-1, with D maybe TRBD2 (6 bases). This CDR3 contains 13 residues. CDR1 GTSNPN and CDR2 SVGIG come from the germline V gene (reference sequence). The germline V and J ends were trimmed by 5 bases and 4 bases, with 12 bases remaining between them.

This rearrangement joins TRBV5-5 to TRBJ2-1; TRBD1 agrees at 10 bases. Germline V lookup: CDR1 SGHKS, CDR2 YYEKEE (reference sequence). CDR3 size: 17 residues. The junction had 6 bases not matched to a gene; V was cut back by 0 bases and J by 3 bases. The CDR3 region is CASSLAVRTGGYNEQFF. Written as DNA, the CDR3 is TGTGCCAGCAGCTTGGCAGTTAGGACAGGGGGCTACAATGAGCAGTTCTTC.

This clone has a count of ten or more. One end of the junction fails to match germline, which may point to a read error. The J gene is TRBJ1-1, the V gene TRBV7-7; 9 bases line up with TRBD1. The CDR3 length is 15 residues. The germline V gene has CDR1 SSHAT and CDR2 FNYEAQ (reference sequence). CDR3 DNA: TGTGCTAGCAGGCCGCAACAGGGGGCAAACACTGAAGCTTTCTTT. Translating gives CASRPQQGANTEAFF.

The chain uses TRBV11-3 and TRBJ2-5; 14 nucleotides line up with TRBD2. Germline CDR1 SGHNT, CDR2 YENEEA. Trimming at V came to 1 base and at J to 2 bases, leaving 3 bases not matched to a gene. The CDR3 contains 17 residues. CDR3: CASSLGRLAGGQETQYF. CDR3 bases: TGTGCCAGCAGCTTAGGCCGACTAGCGGGGGGGCAAGAGACCCAGTACTTC.

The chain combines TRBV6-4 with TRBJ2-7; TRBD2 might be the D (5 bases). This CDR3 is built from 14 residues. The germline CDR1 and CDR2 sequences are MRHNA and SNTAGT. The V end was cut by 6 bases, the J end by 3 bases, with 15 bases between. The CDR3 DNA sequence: TGTGCCAGCAGAGCCTACGGACTTTTCTACGAGCAGTACTTC. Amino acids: CASRAYGLFYEQYF.

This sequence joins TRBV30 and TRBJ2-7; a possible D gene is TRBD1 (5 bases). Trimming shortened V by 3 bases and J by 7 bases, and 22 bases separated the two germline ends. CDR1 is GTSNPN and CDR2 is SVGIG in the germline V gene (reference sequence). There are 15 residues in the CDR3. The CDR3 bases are TGTGCCTGGAGCACATTTCTTTCAGGGTCAGGGGAGCAGTACTTC. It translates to CAWSTFLSGSGEQYF.

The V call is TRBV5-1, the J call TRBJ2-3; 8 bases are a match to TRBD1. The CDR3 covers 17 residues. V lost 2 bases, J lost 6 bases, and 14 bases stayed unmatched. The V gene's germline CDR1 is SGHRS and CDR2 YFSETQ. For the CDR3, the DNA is TGCGCCAGCAGCTTTCCTCCGGGACAGGAGAAGAAGGATACGCAGTATTTT. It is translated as CASSFPPGQEKKDTQYF.

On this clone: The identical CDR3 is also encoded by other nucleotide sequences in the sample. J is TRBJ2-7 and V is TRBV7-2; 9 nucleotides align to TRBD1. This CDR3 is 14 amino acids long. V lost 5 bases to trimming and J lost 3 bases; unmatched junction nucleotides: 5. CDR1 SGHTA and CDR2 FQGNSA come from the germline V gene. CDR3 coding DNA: TGTGCCAGCAGCCCTGACAGGGGGATCTACGAGCAGTACTTC. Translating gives CASSPDRGIYEQYF.

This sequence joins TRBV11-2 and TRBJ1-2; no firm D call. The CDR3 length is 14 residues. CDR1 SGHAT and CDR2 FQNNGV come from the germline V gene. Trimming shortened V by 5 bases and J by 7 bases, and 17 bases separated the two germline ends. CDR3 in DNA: TGTGCCAGCAGCCGTCCTTTTGGGGAGGGTGGCTACACCTTC. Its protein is CASSRPFGEGGYTF.

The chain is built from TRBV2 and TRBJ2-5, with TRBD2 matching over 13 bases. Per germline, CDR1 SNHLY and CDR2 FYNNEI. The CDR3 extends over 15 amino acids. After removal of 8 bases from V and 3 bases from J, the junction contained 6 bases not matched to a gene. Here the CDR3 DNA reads TGTGCCAGCGGGGGACTAGCGGGGACCAAAGAGACCCAGTACTTC. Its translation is CASGGLAGTKETQYF. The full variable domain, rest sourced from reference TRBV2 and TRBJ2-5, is EPEVTQTPSHQVTQMGQEVILRCVPISNHLYFYWYRQILGQKVEFLVSFYNNEISEKSEIFDDQFSVERPDGSNFTLKIRSTKLEDSAMYFCASGGLAGTKETQYFGPGTRLLVL.

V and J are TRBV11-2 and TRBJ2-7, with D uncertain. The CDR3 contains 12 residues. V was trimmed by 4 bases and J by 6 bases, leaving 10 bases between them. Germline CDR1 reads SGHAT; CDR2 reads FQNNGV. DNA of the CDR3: TGTGCCAGCAGCTGGGCCCCTGGCGAGCAGTACTTC. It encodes CASSWAPGEQYF.

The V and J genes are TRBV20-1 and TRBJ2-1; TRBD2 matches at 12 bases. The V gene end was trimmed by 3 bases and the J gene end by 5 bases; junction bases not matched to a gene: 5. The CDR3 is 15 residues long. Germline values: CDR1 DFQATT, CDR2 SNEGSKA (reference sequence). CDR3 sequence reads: CSASPLAGGHNEQFF. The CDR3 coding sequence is TGCAGTGCTAGTCCCCTAGCGGGGGGGCACAATGAGCAGTTCTTC.

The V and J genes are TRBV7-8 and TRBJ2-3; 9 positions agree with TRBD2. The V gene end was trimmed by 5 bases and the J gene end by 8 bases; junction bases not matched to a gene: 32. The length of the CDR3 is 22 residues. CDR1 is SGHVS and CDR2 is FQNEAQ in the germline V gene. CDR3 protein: CASSPRSAGGWDLTSYRATQYF. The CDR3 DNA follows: TGTGCCAGCAGCCCCCGGTCGGCGGGGGGGTGGGACCTGACCAGTTACCGGGCTACGCAGTATTTT.

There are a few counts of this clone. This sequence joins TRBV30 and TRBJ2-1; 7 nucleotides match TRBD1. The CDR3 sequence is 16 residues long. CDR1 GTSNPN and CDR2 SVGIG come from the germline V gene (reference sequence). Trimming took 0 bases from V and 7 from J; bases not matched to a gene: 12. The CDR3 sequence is CAWSVPGTDLRNEQFF. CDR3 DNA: TGTGCCTGGAGTGTACCAGGGACAGACCTACGGAATGAGCAGTTCTTC.

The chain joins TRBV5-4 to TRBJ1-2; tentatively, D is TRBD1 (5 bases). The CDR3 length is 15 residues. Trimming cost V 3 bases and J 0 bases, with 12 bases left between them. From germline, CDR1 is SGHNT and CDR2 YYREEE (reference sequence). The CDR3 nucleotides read TGTGCCAGCAGCTCACGGACAAATACTAACTATGGCTACACCTTC. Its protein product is CASSSRTNTNYGYTF.

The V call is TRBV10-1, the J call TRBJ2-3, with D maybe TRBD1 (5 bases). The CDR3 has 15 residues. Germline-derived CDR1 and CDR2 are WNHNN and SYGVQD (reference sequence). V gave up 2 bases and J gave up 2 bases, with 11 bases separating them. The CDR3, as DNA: TGCGCCAGCAGTGAGACAGGACACAACACAGATACGCAGTATTTT. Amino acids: CASSETGHNTDTQYF.

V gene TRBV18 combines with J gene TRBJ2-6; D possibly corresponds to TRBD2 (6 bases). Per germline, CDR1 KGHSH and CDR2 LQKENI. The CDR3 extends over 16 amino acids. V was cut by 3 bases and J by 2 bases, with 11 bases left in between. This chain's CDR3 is CASSPRRDPGANVLTF. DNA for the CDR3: TGTGCCAGCTCACCGAGGAGGGATCCTGGGGCCAACGTCCTGACTTTC.

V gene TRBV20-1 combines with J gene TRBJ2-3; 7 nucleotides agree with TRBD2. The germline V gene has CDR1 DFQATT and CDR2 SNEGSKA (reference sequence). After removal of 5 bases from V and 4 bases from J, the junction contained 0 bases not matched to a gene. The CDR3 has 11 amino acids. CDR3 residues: CSALAADTQYF. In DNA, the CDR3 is TGCAGTGCTCTAGCGGCAGATACGCAGTATTTT.

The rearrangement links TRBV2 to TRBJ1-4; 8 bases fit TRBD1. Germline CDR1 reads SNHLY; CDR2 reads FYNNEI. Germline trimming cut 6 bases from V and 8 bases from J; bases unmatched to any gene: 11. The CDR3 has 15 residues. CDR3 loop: CASRELQGGTEKLFF. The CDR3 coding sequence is TGTGCCAGCAGAGAGTTACAGGGGGGTACGGAAAAACTGTTTTTT.

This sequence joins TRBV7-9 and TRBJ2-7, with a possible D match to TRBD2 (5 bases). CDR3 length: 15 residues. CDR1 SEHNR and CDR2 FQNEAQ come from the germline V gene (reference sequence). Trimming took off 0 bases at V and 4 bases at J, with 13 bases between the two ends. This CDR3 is CASSLARQTGYEQYF. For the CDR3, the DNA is TGTGCCAGCAGCTTAGCCCGCCAAACGGGGTACGAGCAGTACTTC.